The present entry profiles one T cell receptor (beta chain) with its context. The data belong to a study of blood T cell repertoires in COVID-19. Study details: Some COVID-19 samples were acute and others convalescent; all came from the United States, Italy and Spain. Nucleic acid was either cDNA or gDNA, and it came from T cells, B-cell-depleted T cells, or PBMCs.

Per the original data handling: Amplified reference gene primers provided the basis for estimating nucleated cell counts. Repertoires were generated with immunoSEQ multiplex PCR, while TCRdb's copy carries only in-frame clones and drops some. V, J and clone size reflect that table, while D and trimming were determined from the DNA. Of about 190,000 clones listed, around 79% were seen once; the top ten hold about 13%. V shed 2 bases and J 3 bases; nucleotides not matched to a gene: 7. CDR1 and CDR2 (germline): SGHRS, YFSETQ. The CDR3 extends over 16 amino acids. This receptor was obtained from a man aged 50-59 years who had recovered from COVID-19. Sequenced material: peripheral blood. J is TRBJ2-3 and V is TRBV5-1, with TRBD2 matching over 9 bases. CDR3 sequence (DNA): TGCGCCAGCAGCTTTAGCGGGAGCGGTGGAACAGATACGCAGTATTTT. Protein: CASSFSGSGGTDTQYF.